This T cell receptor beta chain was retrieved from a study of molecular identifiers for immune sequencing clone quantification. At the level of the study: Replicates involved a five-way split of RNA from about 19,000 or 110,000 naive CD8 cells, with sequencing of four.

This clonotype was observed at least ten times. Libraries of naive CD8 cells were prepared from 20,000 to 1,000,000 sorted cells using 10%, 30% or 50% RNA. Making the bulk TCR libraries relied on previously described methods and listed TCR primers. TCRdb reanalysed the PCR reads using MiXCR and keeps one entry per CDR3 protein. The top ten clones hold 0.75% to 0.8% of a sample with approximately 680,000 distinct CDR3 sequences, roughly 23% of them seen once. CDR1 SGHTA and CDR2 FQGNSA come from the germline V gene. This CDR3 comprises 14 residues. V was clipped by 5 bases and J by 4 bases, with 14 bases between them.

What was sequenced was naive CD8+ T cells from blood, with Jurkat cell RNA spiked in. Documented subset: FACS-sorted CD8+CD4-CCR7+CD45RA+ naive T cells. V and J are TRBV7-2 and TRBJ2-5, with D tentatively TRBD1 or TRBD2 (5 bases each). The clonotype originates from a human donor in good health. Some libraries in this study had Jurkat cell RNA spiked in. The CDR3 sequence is CASSPVLGVETQYF. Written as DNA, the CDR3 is TGTGCCAGCAGCCCAGTGTTGGGGGTAGAGACCCAGTACTTC.